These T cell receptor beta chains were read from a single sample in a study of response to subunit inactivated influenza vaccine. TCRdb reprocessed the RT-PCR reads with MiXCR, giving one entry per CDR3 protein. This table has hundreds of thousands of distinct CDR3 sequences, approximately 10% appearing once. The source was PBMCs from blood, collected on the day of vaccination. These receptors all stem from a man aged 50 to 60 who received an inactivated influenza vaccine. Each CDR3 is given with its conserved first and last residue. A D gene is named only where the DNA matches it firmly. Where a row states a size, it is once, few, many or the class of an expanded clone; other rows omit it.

TGTGCCAGCAGGGTAGCGGGACGATTCGAAGGAGCGCAGTATTTT CASRVAGRFEGAQYF - TRBJ2-3 TRBD2 TRBV7-9
TGTGCCAGCAGTCCGCCGGGACAGAGAACAACTAATGAAAAACTGTTTTTT CASSPPGQRTTNEKLFF many TRBJ1-4 TRBD1 TRBV28
TGTGCCACCCGGAGACAGAACTCCTACGAGCAGTACTTC CATRRQNSYEQYF many TRBJ2-7 - TRBV7-9
TGTGCCAGCGGCCGGGACCGGACCGGGGAGCTGTTTTTT CASGRDRTGELFF few TRBJ2-2 - TRBV27
TGCGCCAGCAGCTTGGCCGGTGACAGTCCTTCCTACGAGCAGTACTTC CASSLAGDSPSYEQYF - TRBJ2-7 - TRBV5-1
TGTGCCAGCAGTGTCGGGTGGAGCTCTGGAAACACCATATATTTT CASSVGWSSGNTIYF few TRBJ1-3 - TRBV2
TGTGCCAGCAGTTTCCGATCACAGGGATGGGGAAACACCATATATTTT CASSFRSQGWGNTIYF few TRBJ1-3 - TRBV12-3/TRBV12-4
TGTGCCAGCAGCTTATTACAGGGTGCCTACAATGAGCAGTTCTTC CASSLLQGAYNEQFF - TRBJ2-1 - TRBV11-2
TGTGCCAGCAGGGGACAGGGGGCTCAGTATTTT CASRGQGAQYF - TRBJ2-3 TRBD1 TRBV7-2
TGTGCCAGCAGTCAACCGGGACAGGGCACAGATACGCAGTATTTT CASSQPGQGTDTQYF few TRBJ2-3 TRBD1 TRBV6-1
TGTGCCAGCAGCCACGGGACGGCCGACAATGAGCAGTTCTTC CASSHGTADNEQFF - TRBJ2-1 - TRBV5-6
TGCGCCAGCAGCCCAACCGGGACAGTCAATCAGCCCCAGCATTTT CASSPTGTVNQPQHF - TRBJ1-5 TRBD1 TRBV4-1
TGTGCCAGCAGCATCTCTCAGACGGGGAATTGGCTAAATGAGCAGTTCTTC CASSISQTGNWLNEQFF many TRBJ2-1 - TRBV12-3/TRBV12-4
TGTGCCAGCAGTGAATCCCCAGTTTCTGGGGCCAACGTCCTGACTTTC CASSESPVSGANVLTF - TRBJ2-6 - TRBV6-1
TGTGCCAGCAGTGCCTCGTGGACACTCTCCTACGAGCAGTACTTC CASSASWTLSYEQYF - TRBJ2-7 - TRBV2
TGCGCCAGCAGCCAAGATCACGGAACAACTACACCCCTCCACTTT CASSQDHGTTTPLHF few TRBJ1-6 - TRBV4-3
TGTGCCAGCAGTCGGGGGGCCTCAATCGACTACGAGCAGTACTTC CASSRGASIDYEQYF - TRBJ2-7 - TRBV12-3/TRBV12-4
TGTGCCAGCAGCCAAAGCGGGCTGTTCTACAATGAGCAGTTCTTC CASSQSGLFYNEQFF - TRBJ2-1 - TRBV3-1
TGTGCCAGCGGCCCGGGCCATGGGAACACTGAAGCTTTCTTT CASGPGHGNTEAFF - TRBJ1-1 - TRBV12-3/TRBV12-4
TGTGCCAGCAGCTTAATTAGAAGGGTAGGCACAGATACGCAGTATTTT CASSLIRRVGTDTQYF - TRBJ2-3 - TRBV11-2
TGTGCCTGGAGTGTAAATAAAGGACAAGTAACCGGGGAGCTGTTTTTT CAWSVNKGQVTGELFF few TRBJ2-2 - TRBV30
TGTGCCAGCAGCTTAAGCAGGTTTCGAGCCCAGCATTTT CASSLSRFRAQHF many TRBJ1-5 - TRBV7-2
TGTGCCAGCAGCCACTGGGCCGTGAGTCTCGGTAATGAGCAGTTCTTC CASSHWAVSLGNEQFF - TRBJ2-1 - TRBV3-1
TGTGCCAGCAGCTTAGAAGGGACTAGCGGCTACGAGCAGTACTTC CASSLEGTSGYEQYF - TRBJ2-7 TRBD2 TRBV7-2